Reported below is one TCR beta chain. Each participant's cohort was designated according to participant-reported clinical history. With V trimmed by 1 base and J by 8 bases, 9 bases remained unmatched. This CDR3 is built from 16 residues. Germline V CDR1 and CDR2: SGHVS, FQNEAQ. The data stem from a study of blood T cell repertoires in COVID-19. As for the study in general: Specimens from acute and convalescent COVID-19 originated in the United States, Italy and Spain.

Authors' methods: How many nucleated cells were present was estimated from reference gene primer amplification. Method: immunoSEQ multiplex PCR; TCRdb's copy keeps in-frame clones and lacks some. V, J and clone size derive from that table, while D and trimming were established from the DNA sequence. Of some 400,000 clones listed, approximately 93% are singletons. The rearrangement links TRBV7-8 to TRBJ2-1; 9 bases line up with TRBD1. The receptor's source is a woman in her thirties or forties who had been exposed to COVID-19. Sample: PBMCs or T cells enriched from blood (not recorded which). CDR3 sequence reads: CASSLDNRGRRDEQFF. For the CDR3, the DNA is TGTGCCAGCAGCTTAGACAACAGGGGGCGTCGGGATGAGCAGTTCTTC.